This TCR beta chain came from a study of cytomegalovirus exposure and HLA in healthy donors. Study observations and caveats: In a later analysis, TCR beta V- and J-gene trimming was associated with a missense DCLRE1C variant.

The PCR made use of 60 Vbeta and 13 Jbeta primers. Data came from immunoSEQ multiplex PCR; TCRdb stores just in-frame clones and leaves some out. The data show over 55,000 clones, 65% to 70% seen once. About this clone: Its antigen is not identified.

The sequenced material came from PBMCs. This sequence was found in a middle-aged man in good health and CMV-seropositive.

The CDR3 spells CASSPRGGTGAPYEQYF. As DNA, the CDR3 is TGCGCCAGCAGCCCCCGGGGTGGGACAGGGGCCCCCTACGAGCAGTACTTC. The chain recombines TRBV5-1 with TRBJ2-7; 10 bases are a match to TRBD1. J was trimmed by 2 bases and V by 4 bases; bases with no gene match: 12. The CDR3 totals 17 residues. CDR1 and CDR2 from the germline V gene are SGHRS and YFSETQ.